The entry that follows covers one T cell receptor (beta chain) sequence. The CDR3 totals 14 residues. After removal of 4 bases from V and 4 bases from J, the junction contained 9 bases not matched to a gene. Germline CDR1 reads SQVTM; CDR2 reads ANQGSEA. Profiling relied on immunoSEQ multiplex PCR, and the TCRdb table lists in-frame clones only, not all of them. This sample yields about 2.4 million clones, of which 80% to 95% are seen a single time; approximately 0.37% belongs to the top ten. This specimen belongs to a study of shared clonotypes between healthy human individuals. The sample was naive CD4+ T cells from PBMCs. Noted subset: CD45RA+ positively selected. The receptor's source is a man aged 18-30 years in good health. Some clones in this sample may be carry-over from other donors' samples. This chain joins TRBV29-1 and TRBJ2-7; 8 bases align to TRBD2. The CDR3 reads CSVVRFSGTYEQYF. The CDR3, as DNA: TGCAGCGTTGTTCGGTTTAGCGGGACTTACGAGCAGTACTTC.